These 2 T cell receptor beta chains came from one sample sequenced in a study of control samples from healthy donors and cancer patients. Only in-frame clones appear in the TCRdb table, and some are missing; sequencing was by immunoSEQ multiplex PCR. Seen here are some 100,000 clones, roughly 92% observed once, and the top ten hold about 2.9%. Sequenced input: blood. These receptors came from a human donor in good health. The donor label of this sample is uncertain.

The CDR3 DNA reads TGTGCCAGCAGTTTAGAAGGGAGGGAGCAGTTCTTC. This encodes CASSLEGREQFF. This chain links TRBV12-3 or TRBV12-4 with TRBJ2-1; tentatively, D is TRBD2 (6 bases). The CDR3 contains 12 residues. Trimming took off 1 base at V and 10 bases at J, with 8 bases between the two ends.

This clone was found once. The chain is built from TRBV20-1 and TRBJ1-1, with 7 positions matching TRBD1. Germline V gene data show CDR1 as DFQATT and CDR2 as SNEGSKA (reference sequence). V shed 3 bases and J 1 base; nucleotides not matched to a gene: 5. This CDR3 region has 14 residues. The CDR3 spells CSASRGDRNTEAFF. The CDR3 DNA sequence: TGCAGTGCTAGTAGGGGGGACAGGAACACTGAAGCTTTCTTT.